This entry lists 27 T cell receptor beta chains sequenced from one sample in a study of T cell responses to AZD1222 COVID-19 vaccine. TCRdb's copy holds only in-frame clones and misses some; the assay was immunoSEQ multiplex PCR. The sample comprises under 150,000 clones, around nine tenths of which are singletons, and approximately 2.8% rests with the top ten. The sequencing here drew on peripheral blood, taken on day 0 of AZD1222 vaccination. These receptors came from an adult in good health.

The chain employs TRBV4-1 and TRBJ2-7, with D perhaps matching TRBD1 or TRBD2 (6 bases each). The CDR3 covers 16 residues. Germline V gene data show CDR1 as MGHRA and CDR2 as YSYEKL. The V gene lost 3 bases and the J gene lost 1 base, with 16 bases spanning the gap. This chain's CDR3 is CASSQGGTPLSYEQYF. Written as DNA, the CDR3 is TGCGCCAGCAGCCAGGGCGGGACACCACTTTCCTACGAGCAGTACTTC.

This chain uses TRBV27 with TRBJ2-1, with D perhaps matching TRBD1 (5 bases). CDR1 MNHEY and CDR2 SMNVEV come from the germline V gene (reference sequence). The V and J ends lost 5 bases and 3 bases respectively, with 20 bases between them. This CDR3 spans 17 amino acids. The CDR3 DNA reads as TGTGCCAGCAGTCCTCTTTTGGCCGCCGACAGCTACAATGAGCAGTTCTTC. It is translated as CASSPLLAADSYNEQFF.

V usage is TRBV5-6 and J usage is TRBJ1-3, with unresolved D. The CDR3 loop spans 15 amino acids. CDR1 is SGHDT, CDR2 YYEEEE, per germline. Trimming removed 0 bases at V and 0 bases at J, with 7 bases between. The CDR3 region is CASSLVGPSGNTIYF. The CDR3 nucleotides are TGTGCCAGCAGCTTGGTCGGGCCCTCTGGAAACACCATATATTTT.

This sequence joins TRBV5-1 and TRBJ1-5, with 10 nucleotides matching TRBD1. This CDR3 spans 15 amino acids. V dropped 5 bases and J dropped 2; count of bases not matched to a gene: 4. Germline V lookup: CDR1 SGHRS, CDR2 YFSETQ. CDR3 amino acids: CASRPGTGGNQPQHF. CDR3 nucleotide sequence: TGCGCCAGCAGGCCAGGGACAGGGGGCAATCAGCCCCAGCATTTT.

The rearrangement joins TRBV7-3 to TRBJ2-3; D not resolved. The CDR3 covers 18 residues. The germline gives CDR1 SGHTA, CDR2 FQGTGA. V lost 4 bases to trimming and J lost 0 bases, with 20 bases between them. In DNA form, the CDR3 reads TGTGCCAGCAGCTCCCTTACCATATCGGAGTTGAGCACAGATACGCAGTATTTT. Its protein product is CASSSLTISELSTDTQYF.

The rearrangement links TRBV15 to TRBJ2-6; D possibly corresponds to TRBD1 (6 bases). V was trimmed by 4 bases and J by 0 bases, leaving 19 bases between them. Germline lookup yields CDR1 LNHNV and CDR2 YYDKDF (reference sequence). CDR3 length equals 19 residues. The CDR3 loop is CATSITPGQRTSGANVLTF. The CDR3 DNA follows: TGTGCCACCAGCATAACGCCGGGACAACGGACCTCTGGGGCCAACGTCCTGACTTTC.

The J gene is TRBJ2-2, the V gene TRBV24-1; 15 nucleotides align to TRBD2. Trimming cost V 5 bases and J 4 bases; bases outside gene matches: 16. CDR1 is KGHDR, CDR2 SFDVKD, per germline. There are 21 residues in the CDR3. Written as DNA, the CDR3 is TGTGCCACCAGTGGAGTGCCGGGACTAGCGGGAGGCCCAAAGGGCACCGGGGAGCTGTTTTTT. This translates into CATSGVPGLAGGPKGTGELFF.

The chain uses TRBV11-1 and TRBJ2-2; TRBD1 aligns across 9 bases. The CDR3 has 14 residues. In germline, CDR1 is SGHAT, CDR2 FQDESV (reference sequence). V shed 6 bases and J 7 bases; nucleotides not matched to a gene: 6. This CDR3 reads CASRLQGAGGELFF. DNA of the CDR3: TGTGCCAGCAGACTACAGGGGGCTGGCGGGGAGCTGTTTTTT.

This chain uses TRBV21-1 with TRBJ2-3. TRBV21-1 is a pseudogene locus. The CDR3 has 18 residues. DNA for the CDR3: TGTGCCAGCAGCGCTCCGAGGACCGGGACGGTAAACACAGATACGCAGTATTTT. Translated: CASSAPRTGTVNTDTQYF.

In its sample, this clone was seen once. The rearrangement uses TRBV6-1 and TRBJ1-2, with TRBD1 matching over 8 bases. CDR3 length: 14 amino acids. CDR1 and CDR2 from the germline V gene are MNHNS and SASEGT. The junction had 5 bases not matched to a gene; V was cut back by 1 base and J by 7 bases. The CDR3 DNA sequence: TGTGCCAGCAGTGAAGAGACAGGGGTCTCTGGCTACACCTTC. Protein: CASSEETGVSGYTF.

The chain employs TRBV7-6 and TRBJ1-2; TRBD1 matches 8 bases. Germline V lookup: CDR1 SGHVS, CDR2 FNYEAQ. Germline trimming cut 4 bases from V and 3 bases from J; bases unmatched to any gene: 7. The CDR3 runs 15 residues. CDR3 sequence reads: CASSSTSQGDYGYTF. The CDR3 DNA is TGTGCCAGCAGCTCCACCTCACAGGGGGACTATGGCTACACCTTC.

V and J are TRBV7-2 and TRBJ2-7; D is unclear. Per the germline V gene, CDR1 is SGHTA and CDR2 is FQGNSA. The CDR3 covers 15 residues. V was pared by 3 bases and J by 0 bases, with 12 bases between. The CDR3 region has the DNA TGTGCCAGCAGCTTTGGGCAGCCGAGCTCCTACGAGCAGTACTTC. Translation gives CASSFGQPSSYEQYF.

J is TRBJ2-3 and V is TRBV14, with 11 bases that match TRBD1. The V and J ends lost 1 base and 1 base, in that order; junction bases with no gene match: 7. The CDR3 sequence is 18 residues long. Germline V gives CDR1 SGHDN, CDR2 FVKESK. CDR3 sequence (DNA): TGTGCCAGCAGCCAAGGGACAGGGGGCTCCTATGGCACAGATACGCAGTATTTT. It translates to CASSQGTGGSYGTDTQYF.

The rearrangement uses TRBV2 and TRBJ1-2; D gene ambiguous. Trimming took 7 bases from V and 3 from J, leaving 3 bases between them. This CDR3 comprises 10 residues. CDR1 and CDR2 (germline): SNHLY, FYNNEI. The CDR3 loop is CASKYYGYTF. The CDR3 DNA is TGTGCCAGCAAATACTATGGCTACACCTTC.

The CDR3 sequence is CASSPGTGPYGYTF. Here the CDR3 DNA reads TGTGCCAGCAGTCCCGGGACAGGGCCCTATGGCTACACCTTC. This rearrangement joins TRBV27 to TRBJ1-2; 9 positions agree with TRBD1. CDR1 is MNHEY and CDR2 is SMNVEV in the germline V gene (reference sequence). The CDR3 sequence is 14 residues long. J was trimmed by 4 bases and V by 5 bases; bases with no gene match: 5.

This sequence joins TRBV5-4 and TRBJ2-7; tentatively, D is TRBD1 or TRBD2 (5 bases each). The CDR3 consists of 12 residues. CDR1 SGHNT and CDR2 YYREEE come from the germline V gene (reference sequence). Trimming took 4 bases from V and 3 from J, leaving 8 bases between them. The DNA for the CDR3 is TGTGCCAGCAGCCTGGGGGACTACGAGCAGTACTTC. This gives the protein CASSLGDYEQYF.

This clone appeared a few times. The V gene is TRBV5-8, the J gene TRBJ1-5; weak D call: TRBD1 (5 bases). With 1 base removed from V and 5 bases from J, the gap between germline ends came to 19 bases. Germline V gives CDR1 SGHTS, CDR2 YDEGEE. The CDR3 contains 17 residues. The CDR3 region is CASSLLSLNQGYQPQHF. In DNA form, the CDR3 reads TGTGCCAGCAGCTTGCTTTCGCTGAACCAGGGATATCAGCCCCAGCATTTT.

This chain uses TRBV6-5 with TRBJ1-5; TRBD1 is a possible D gene (6 bases). With 0 bases removed from V and 7 bases from J, the gap between germline ends came to 13 bases. The CDR3 covers 15 residues. Germline loops: CDR1 MNHEY, CDR2 SVGAGI. The CDR3 nucleotides read TGTGCCAGCAGTTACTCGTCAGGGGCTAACCAGCCCCAGCATTTT. It translates to CASSYSSGANQPQHF.

CDR3 DNA: TGTGCCAGCAGCGTTGGGCAGTTAGCGCCCGAAGCTTTCTTT. Protein sequence: CASSVGQLAPEAFF. The chain recombines TRBV9 with TRBJ1-1, with D uncertain. The CDR3 is 14 residues long. Trimming left V 2 bases short and J 8 bases short, with 16 bases between. Germline V lookup: CDR1 SGDLS, CDR2 YYNGEE.

The CDR3 reads CASSLGGGQTGELFF. CDR3 bases: TGTGCCAGCAGCTTAGGAGGGGGTCAAACCGGGGAGCTGTTTTTT. The V call is TRBV11-3, the J call TRBJ2-2; D is perhaps TRBD1 (6 bases). From germline, CDR1 is SGHNT and CDR2 YENEEA. Trimming removed 1 base from V and 5 bases from J, with 11 bases in between. The CDR3 has 15 amino acids.

The V call is TRBV24-1, the J call TRBJ2-3; TRBD2 agrees at 9 bases. This CDR3 contains 15 residues. The junction had 8 bases not matched to a gene; V was cut back by 9 bases and J by 2 bases. Looked up from germline, CDR1 is KGHDR and CDR2 is SFDVKD. CDR3 loop: CATGREGPNTDTQYF. DNA of the CDR3: TGTGCCACCGGGCGGGAGGGCCCGAACACAGATACGCAGTATTTT.

The CDR3 protein is CASSQRQARGTGELFF. CDR3 nucleotide sequence: TGTGCCAGTAGCCAGAGACAGGCTCGCGGGACCGGGGAGCTGTTTTTT. The chain is built from TRBV19 and TRBJ2-2, with D perhaps matching TRBD1 (6 bases). Trimming shortened V by 6 bases and J by 5 bases, and 19 bases separated the two germline ends. Germline CDR1 LNHDA, CDR2 SQIVND (reference sequence). The CDR3 sequence is 16 residues long.

The J gene is TRBJ1-1, the V gene TRBV11-2, with TRBD1 as a possible D gene (5 bases). V lost 5 bases, J lost 1 base, and 20 bases lay in between. The CDR3 has 17 amino acids. Germline values: CDR1 SGHAT, CDR2 FQNNGV. The CDR3 coding sequence is TGTGCCAGCAGCGTGTGGAGGGGAGGGGTAACGAACACTGAAGCTTTCTTT. Translating it yields CASSVWRGGVTNTEAFF.

V and J are TRBV24-1 and TRBJ2-1; TRBD2 agrees at 7 bases. The germline gives CDR1 KGHDR, CDR2 SFDVKD. The V segment lost 3 bases and the J segment 8 bases; nucleotides outside the gene matches: 3. The CDR3 sequence is 13 residues long. CDR3 DNA: TGTGCCACCAGTGATAGCGGGACCCATGAGCAGTTCTTC. It is translated as CATSDSGTHEQFF.

The V call is TRBV30, the J call TRBJ1-3, with 10 bases that match TRBD1. From germline, CDR1 is GTSNPN and CDR2 SVGIG (reference sequence). J gave up 0 bases and V 1 base, and 6 bases lay outside the gene matches. CDR3 length equals 17 residues. In DNA form, the CDR3 reads TGTGCCTGGAGTGGGGACAGGGGTTATCTCTCTGGAAACACCATATATTTT. Translated, it gives CAWSGDRGYLSGNTIYF.

This clone appeared once. This sequence joins TRBV4-1 and TRBJ2-5; the D gene is possibly TRBD2 (6 bases). Germline V lookup: CDR1 MGHRA, CDR2 YSYEKL. V lost 1 base to trimming and J lost 5 bases, with 14 bases between them. The CDR3 totals 15 residues. CDR3 protein: CASSQAPAGIETQYF. The CDR3 DNA reads as TGCGCCAGCAGCCAAGCCCCGGCGGGGATCGAGACCCAGTACTTC.

The chain uses TRBV6-5 and TRBJ1-5; a possible D gene is TRBD1 (5 bases). Germline CDR1 MNHEY, CDR2 SVGAGI. V lost 3 bases and J 7 bases, leaving 13 bases between the germline ends. The CDR3 is 14 amino acids. CDR3 region: CASSYSSGGQPQHF. Written as DNA, the CDR3 is TGTGCCAGCAGTTATTCGTCCGGGGGGCAGCCCCAGCATTTT.